This is a list of T cell receptor beta chains from one sample in a study of a mutant IDH1 vaccine in newly diagnosed glioma. Assay: immunoSEQ multiplex PCR; the TCRdb copy retains only in-frame clones and omits some. In the table there are about 66,000 clones, roughly 85% of which are singletons. This specimen consisted of PBMCs, obtained from a glioma patient treated with radiotherapy, temozolomide or both. The receptors derive from a man aged 30-40 years with glioma. Each CDR3 is given without its conserved first and last residue.

V gene	CDR3 protein
TRBV21-1	ASSKNRRQPQH
TRBV5-4	ASSQTSGSGYEQY
TRBV19	ASSIVQGWDEQY
TRBV6-6	AIGEGSNQPQH
TRBV6-4	ASSVRMNTEAF
TRBV18	ASSPTGPSPLH
TRBV19	ASTKRGVTEAF
TRBV15	ATKASGDIYNEQF
TRBV7-7	ASRYTSGRISPGDSGYT
TRBV13	ASSLGQGRGEKLF
TRBV6-1	ASSVISSPDEQY
TRBV6-5	ASSDGTGGVYGYT
TRBV5-5	ASSPTEINQPQH
TRBV5-1	ASSPFGLAGEETQY
TRBV2	ASGSRGETEAF
TRBV29-1	SVAGTASGSGNTIY
TRBV5-1	ASSLTSGPYEQY
TRBV4-1	ASRGQGSTIY
TRBV5-1	ASSLEGGRNTEAF
TRBV18	ASSGERSSSYNEQF
TRBV5-6	ASSLAPQNVPLH
TRBV13	ASTLEGGRTEAF
TRBV10-2	ASSERQDTDTQY
TRBV7-2	ASSQGQTGNTIY
TRBV11-2	ASSRTSGGMAFSTDTQY
TRBV5-8	ASSLGGQGAIFYYEQY
TRBV19	ASSPRQAPNSPLH
TRBV6-1	ASSEASLAGGTGELF
TRBV11-2	ASSRITGGNQPQH
TRBV11-2	ASSASLQRSEQY
TRBV14	ASSQPGITYEQY
TRBV18	ASSPPPRGIGNEKLF
TRBV18	ASSPPTGGGIYEQF
TRBV19	ASSTVGQGAGEQF
TRBV4-1	ASSQDVGAVLTGELF
TRBV5-1	ASSQGLAGAGETQY
TRBV4-1	ASSHLPGQGEKLF
TRBV18	ASSPLENPTVNTEAF
TRBV6-5	ASSRRGVLAHEQY
TRBV29-1	SVDLVNTDTQY
TRBV11-2	ASSLDRGSEEQY
TRBV5-5	ASSWTGVPSYEQY
TRBV7-2	ASRLGPRHRSYNEKLF
TRBV15	ATSRGTGGKNQPQH
TRBV28	ASSLPGGFYNSPLH
TRBV6-5	ASSYPKQGSGQPQH
TRBV15	ATSSLEGWQERRQY
TRBV5-1	ASSWTGDETQY
TRBV5-4	ASSGVVGVGKNIQY
TRBV6-5	ATSGTRSGHTEAF
TRBV7-9	ASSLGAGGTYNEQF
TRBV30	AWSLSRTATNEKLF
TRBV27	ASSPQGGRVSPLH
TRBV10-2	ASRGGQGARNEQY
TRBV15	ATSRTARGGELF